This T cell receptor (beta chain) was sequenced for a study of blood T cell repertoires in COVID-19. The germline V gene has CDR1 SGHNT and CDR2 YYREEE (reference sequence). There are 16 residues in the CDR3. Trimming removed 1 base from V and 5 bases from J, with 17 bases in between. Clones were read by immunoSEQ multiplex PCR, and TCRdb kept only the in-frame ones, dropping some. Of more than 200,000 clones in the sample, 87% were seen once. This rearrangement joins TRBV5-4 to TRBJ2-3; D might be TRBD2 (7 bases). The source material was PBMCs or T cells enriched from blood (not recorded which). The sequence came from a man in his thirties or forties in a cohort exposed to, infected with or recovered from COVID-19 (not recorded which). Here the CDR3 reads CASSLLFGEGEDTQYF. The CDR3 region has the DNA TGTGCCAGCAGCTTGCTATTTGGGGAGGGGGAAGATACGCAGTATTTT.